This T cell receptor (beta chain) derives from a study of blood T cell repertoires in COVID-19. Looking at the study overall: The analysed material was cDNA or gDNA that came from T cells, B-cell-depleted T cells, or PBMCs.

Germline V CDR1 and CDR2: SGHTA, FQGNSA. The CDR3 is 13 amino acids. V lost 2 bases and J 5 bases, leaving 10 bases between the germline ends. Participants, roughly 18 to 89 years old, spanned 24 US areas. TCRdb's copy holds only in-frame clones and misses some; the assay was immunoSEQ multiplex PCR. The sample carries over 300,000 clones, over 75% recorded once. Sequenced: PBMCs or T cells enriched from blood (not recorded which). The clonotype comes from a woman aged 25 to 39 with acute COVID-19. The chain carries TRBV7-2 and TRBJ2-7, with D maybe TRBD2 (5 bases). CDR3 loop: CASSLYGDDEQYF. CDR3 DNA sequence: TGTGCCAGCAGCTTATACGGGGATGACGAGCAGTACTTC.